This T cell receptor beta chain was recovered during a study of T cells in Graves' hyperthyroidism and ophthalmopathy. As to this clonotype: The antigen is not known.

Broader study findings: Most clonotypes expanded in the thyroid (above 0.001) were also present in blood. Stable hyperthyroidism was told apart from ophthalmopathy by a model built on 13 V-J features.

Exclusion of a patient resulted from uncontrolled infection, other autoimmune disease, pregnancy or lactation. Thyroid ultrasound and orbital computed tomography, with clinical symptoms and serum thyroxine and TRAb, informed diagnoses. Germline CDR1 SGHVS, CDR2 FNYEAQ. The CDR3 totals 15 residues. The V end was cut by 5 bases, the J end by 4 bases, with 17 bases between. The TCR beta CDR3 regions underwent amplification using RNA transcripts as the source. HTBI primers drove first-round RT-PCR of the TCR CDR3. TCRdb processed the multiplex PCR reads anew with MiXCR; each CDR3 protein has one entry. The sample includes hundreds of thousands of distinct CDR3 sequences, approximately 44% seen only once; the top ten take roughly 8.2%.

The origin of this receptor is a woman between 18 and 30 years old with Graves' hyperthyroidism. The sequencing sample was made of peripheral blood or thyroid tissue (not recorded which). This chain links TRBV7-6 with TRBJ1-2; D uncertain. The CDR3 DNA follows: TGTGCCAGCAGCCAAGATTGGAGGGCAGGCTATGGCTACACCTTC. Protein product: CASSQDWRAGYGYTF. The full variable domain, in which reference TRBV7-6 and TRBJ1-2 provide the parts outside the CDR3, is GAGVSQSPRYKVTKRGQDVALRCDPISGHVSLYWYRQALGQGPEFLTYFNYEAQQDKSGLPNDRFSAERPEGSISTLTIQRTEQRDSAMYRCASSQDWRAGYGYTFGSGTRLTVV.